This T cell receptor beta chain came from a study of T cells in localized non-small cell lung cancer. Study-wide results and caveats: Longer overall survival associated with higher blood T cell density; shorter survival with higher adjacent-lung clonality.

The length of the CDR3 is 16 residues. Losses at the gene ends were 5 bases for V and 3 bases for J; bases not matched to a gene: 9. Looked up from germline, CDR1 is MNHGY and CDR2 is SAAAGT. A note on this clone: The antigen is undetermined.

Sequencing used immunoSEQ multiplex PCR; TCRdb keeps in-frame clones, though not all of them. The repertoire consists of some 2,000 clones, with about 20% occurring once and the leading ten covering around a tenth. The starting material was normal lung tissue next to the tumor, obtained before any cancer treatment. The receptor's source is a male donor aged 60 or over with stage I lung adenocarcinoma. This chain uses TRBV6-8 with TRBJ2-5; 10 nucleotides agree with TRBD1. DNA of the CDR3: TGTGCCAGCAGTCGAGGGGACAGGGGCCTAGAAGAGACCCAGTACTTC. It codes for CASSRGDRGLEETQYF.